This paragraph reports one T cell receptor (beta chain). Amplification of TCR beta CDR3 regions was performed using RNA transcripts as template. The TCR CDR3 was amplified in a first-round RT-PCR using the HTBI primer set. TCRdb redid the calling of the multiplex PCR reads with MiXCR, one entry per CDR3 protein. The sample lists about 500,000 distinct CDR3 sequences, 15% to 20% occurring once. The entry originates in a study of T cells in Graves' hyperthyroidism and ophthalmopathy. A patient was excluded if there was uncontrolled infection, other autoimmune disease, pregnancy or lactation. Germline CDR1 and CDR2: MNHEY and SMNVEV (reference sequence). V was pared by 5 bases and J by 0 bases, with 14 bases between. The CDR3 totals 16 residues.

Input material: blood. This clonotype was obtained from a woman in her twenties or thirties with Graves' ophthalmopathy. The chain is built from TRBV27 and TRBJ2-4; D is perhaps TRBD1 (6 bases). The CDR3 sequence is CASSLRQALAKNIQYF. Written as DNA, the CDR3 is TGTGCCAGCAGTCTGCGACAGGCACTAGCCAAAAACATTCAGTACTTC.